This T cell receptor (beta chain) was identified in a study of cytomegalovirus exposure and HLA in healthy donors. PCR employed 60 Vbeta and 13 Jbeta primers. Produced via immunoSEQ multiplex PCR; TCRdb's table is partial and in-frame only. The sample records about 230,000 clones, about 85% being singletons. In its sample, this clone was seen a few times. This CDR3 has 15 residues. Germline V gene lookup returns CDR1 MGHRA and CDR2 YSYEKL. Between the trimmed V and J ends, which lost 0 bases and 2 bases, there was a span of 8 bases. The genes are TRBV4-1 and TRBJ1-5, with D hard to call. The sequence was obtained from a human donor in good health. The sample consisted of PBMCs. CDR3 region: CASSQEAMGNQPQHF. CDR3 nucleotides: TGCGCCAGCAGCCAAGAAGCGATGGGCAATCAGCCCCAGCATTTT.